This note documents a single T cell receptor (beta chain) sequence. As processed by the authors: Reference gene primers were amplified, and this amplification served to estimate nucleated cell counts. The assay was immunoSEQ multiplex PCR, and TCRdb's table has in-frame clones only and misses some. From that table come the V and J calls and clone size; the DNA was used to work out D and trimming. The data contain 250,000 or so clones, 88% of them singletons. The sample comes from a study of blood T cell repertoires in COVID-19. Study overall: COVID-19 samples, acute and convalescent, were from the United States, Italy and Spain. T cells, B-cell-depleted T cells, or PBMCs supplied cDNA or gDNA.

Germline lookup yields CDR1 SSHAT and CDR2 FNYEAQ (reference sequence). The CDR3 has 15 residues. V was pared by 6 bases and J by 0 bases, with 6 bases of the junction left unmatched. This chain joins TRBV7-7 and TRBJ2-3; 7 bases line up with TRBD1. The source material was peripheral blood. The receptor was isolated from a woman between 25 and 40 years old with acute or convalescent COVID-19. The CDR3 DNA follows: TGTGCCAGCAGTCCGGGGACAGCCAGCACAGATACGCAGTATTTT. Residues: CASSPGTASTDTQYF.